This T cell receptor (beta chain) was captured by sequencing in a study of cytomegalovirus exposure and HLA in healthy donors. The PCR used 60 Vbeta and 13 Jbeta primers. Sequencing was performed with immunoSEQ multiplex PCR; in TCRdb, only in-frame clones are kept and a portion is missing. Of around 150,000 clones listed, 68% are singletons. The CDR3 spans 15 residues. The germline CDR1 and CDR2 sequences are SGHVS and FQNEAQ. V gave up 5 bases and J gave up 4 bases, with 17 bases separating them. The sequenced sample was PBMCs. This clonotype originated in a man in his 60s in good health and CMV-seronegative. J is TRBJ2-5 and V is TRBV7-8; D perhaps matches TRBD2 (6 bases). The CDR3 loop is CASSLGLIVRETQYF. CDR3 DNA: TGTGCCAGCAGCCTAGGACTAATCGTACGAGAGACCCAGTACTTC.